This T cell receptor beta chain derives from a study of CD8+ T cells in alopecia areata. The V segment lost 0 bases and the J segment 4 bases; nucleotides outside the gene matches: 5. The CDR3 is made up of 15 amino acids. Germline V lookup: CDR1 LNHNV, CDR2 YYDKDF (reference sequence). CD4+ and CD8+ T cells were sorted from PBMCs. Extracted RNA was reverse transcribed into cDNA, the sequencing template. Profiled with immunoSEQ multiplex PCR; TCRdb holds only in-frame clones, not every one. The sample consists of 160,000 or so clones, roughly 66% of them appearing once. The TCR sequence derives from a human donor with alopecia areata. The chain carries TRBV15 and TRBJ2-5; the match to TRBD2 covers 7 bases. The sample consisted of CD8+ T cells sorted from blood, taken at week 0. As DNA, the CDR3 is TGTGCCACCAGCAGAGAGGGAGGCGGGGGAGAGACCCAGTACTTC. This codes for CATSREGGGGETQYF.